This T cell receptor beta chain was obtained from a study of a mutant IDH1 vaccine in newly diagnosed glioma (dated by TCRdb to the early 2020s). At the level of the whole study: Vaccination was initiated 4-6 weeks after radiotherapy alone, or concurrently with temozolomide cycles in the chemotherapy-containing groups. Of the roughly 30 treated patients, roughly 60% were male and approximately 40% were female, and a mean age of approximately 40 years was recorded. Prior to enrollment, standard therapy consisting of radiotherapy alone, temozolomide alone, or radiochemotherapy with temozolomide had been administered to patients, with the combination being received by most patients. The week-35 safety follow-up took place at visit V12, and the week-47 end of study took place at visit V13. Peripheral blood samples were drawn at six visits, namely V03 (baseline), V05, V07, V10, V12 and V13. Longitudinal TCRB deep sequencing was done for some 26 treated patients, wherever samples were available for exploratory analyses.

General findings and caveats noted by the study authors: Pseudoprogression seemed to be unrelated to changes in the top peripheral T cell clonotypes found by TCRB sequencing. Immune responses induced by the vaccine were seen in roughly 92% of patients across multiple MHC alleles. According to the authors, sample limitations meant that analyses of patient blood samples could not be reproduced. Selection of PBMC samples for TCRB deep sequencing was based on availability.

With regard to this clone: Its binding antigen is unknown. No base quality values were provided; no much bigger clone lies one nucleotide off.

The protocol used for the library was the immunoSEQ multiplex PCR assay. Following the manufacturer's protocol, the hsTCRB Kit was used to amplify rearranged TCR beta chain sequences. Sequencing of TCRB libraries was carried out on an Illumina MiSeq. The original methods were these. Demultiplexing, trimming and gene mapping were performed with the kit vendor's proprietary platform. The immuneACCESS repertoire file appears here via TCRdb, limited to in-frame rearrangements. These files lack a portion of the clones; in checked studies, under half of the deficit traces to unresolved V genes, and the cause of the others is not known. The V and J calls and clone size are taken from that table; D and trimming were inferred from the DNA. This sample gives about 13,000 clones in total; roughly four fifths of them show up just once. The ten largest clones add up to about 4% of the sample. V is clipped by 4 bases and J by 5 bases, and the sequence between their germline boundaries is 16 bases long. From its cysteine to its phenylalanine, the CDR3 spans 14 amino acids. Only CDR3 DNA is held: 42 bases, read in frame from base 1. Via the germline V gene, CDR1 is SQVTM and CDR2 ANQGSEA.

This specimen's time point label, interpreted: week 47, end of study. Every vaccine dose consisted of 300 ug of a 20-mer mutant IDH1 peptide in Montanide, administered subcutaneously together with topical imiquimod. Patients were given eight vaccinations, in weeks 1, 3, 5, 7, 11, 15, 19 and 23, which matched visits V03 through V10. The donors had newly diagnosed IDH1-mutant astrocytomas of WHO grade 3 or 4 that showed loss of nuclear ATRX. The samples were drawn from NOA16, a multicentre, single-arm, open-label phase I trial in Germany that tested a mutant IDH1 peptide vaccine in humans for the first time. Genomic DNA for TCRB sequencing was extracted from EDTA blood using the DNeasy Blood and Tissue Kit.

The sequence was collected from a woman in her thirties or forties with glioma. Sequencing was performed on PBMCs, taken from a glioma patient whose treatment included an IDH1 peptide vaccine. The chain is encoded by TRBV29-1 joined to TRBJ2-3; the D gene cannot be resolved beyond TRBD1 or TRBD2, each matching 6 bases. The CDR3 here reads CSVGDSRGGDTQYF. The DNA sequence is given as TGCAGCGTTGGAGACTCCAGGGGAGGAGATACGCAGTATTTT.